This T cell receptor beta chain was recovered during a study of T cells in Graves' hyperthyroidism and ophthalmopathy. This clonotype has at least ten counts. Trimming cost V 0 bases and J 0 bases, with 12 bases left between them. This CDR3 has 17 residues. Germline CDR1 and CDR2: SQVTM and ANQGSEA. Researchers amplified the TCR beta CDR3 regions from RNA transcripts. The TCR CDR3 first-round RT-PCR relied on the HTBI primer set. TCRdb fed the multiplex PCR reads into MiXCR, producing one record per CDR3 protein. The sample lists a few hundred thousand distinct CDR3 sequences; about 15% were seen once.

The TCR was taken from a woman under 40 with Graves' hyperthyroidism. The sequenced sample was blood. The chain has TRBV29-1 and TRBJ2-6; weak D call: TRBD2 (5 bases). This CDR3 reads CSVEEGILASGANVLTF. The CDR3 DNA reads TGCAGCGTTGAAGAGGGCATTCTAGCCTCTGGGGCCAACGTCCTGACTTTC.